These 7 T cell receptor beta chains came from one sample sequenced in a study of cytomegalovirus exposure and HLA in healthy donors. PCR amplification relied on 60 Vbeta primers (plus 13 Jbeta primers). Sequencing was performed with immunoSEQ multiplex PCR; in TCRdb, only in-frame clones are kept and a portion is missing. There are nearly 300,000 clones in the sample; 80% to 90% occur only once, and roughly 4% lies in the top ten. The sequencing input was PBMCs. Receptor source: a man aged 35 to 55 in good health and CMV-seropositive.

This chain uses TRBV2 with TRBJ2-5; D is possibly TRBD1 (6 bases). V was clipped by 7 bases and J by 3 bases, with 12 bases between them. From germline, CDR1 is SNHLY and CDR2 FYNNEI. The CDR3 is 13 residues long. CDR3 sequence reads: CASKGEIEETQYF. The DNA for the CDR3 is TGTGCCAGCAAGGGGGAGATCGAAGAGACCCAGTACTTC.

This clone was found once. The genes are TRBV29-1 and TRBJ2-7; 7 bases align to TRBD2. Looked up from germline, CDR1 is SQVTM and CDR2 is ANQGSEA. V lost 3 bases to trimming and J lost 3 bases; unmatched junction nucleotides: 11. The CDR3 is 15 residues long. The CDR3: CSVEPSGTTYYEQYF. CDR3 DNA: TGCAGCGTTGAGCCCTCCGGGACTACCTACTACGAGCAGTACTTC.

There are a few counts of this clone. The chain combines TRBV27 with TRBJ2-1, with D possibly TRBD2 on 5 matching bases. Germline V gene lookup returns CDR1 MNHEY and CDR2 SMNVEV (reference sequence). The germline V and J ends were trimmed by 4 bases and 3 bases, with 7 bases remaining between them. CDR3 size: 13 residues. The CDR3 DNA follows: TGTGCCAGCAGTTACGGGGTCTACAATGAGCAGTTCTTC. Its translation is CASSYGVYNEQFF.

This rearrangement joins TRBV28 to TRBJ2-1; D is unresolved. This CDR3 spans 16 amino acids. Germline V gene sequence: CDR1 MDHEN, CDR2 SYDVKM. Between the trimmed V and J ends, which lost 2 bases and 0 bases, there was a span of 11 bases. The CDR3 nucleotides read TGTGCCAGCAGTTTAGGGCAGGCGAGCTCCTACAATGAGCAGTTCTTC. Translation: CASSLGQASSYNEQFF. Full variable domain (rest looked up from reference TRBV28 and TRBJ2-1): DVKVTQSSRYLVKRTGEKVFLECVQDMDHENMFWYRQDPGLGLRLIYFSYDVKMKEKGDIPEGYSVSREKKERFSLILESASTNQTSMYLCASSLGQASSYNEQFFGPGTRLTVL.

The V call is TRBV29-1, the J call TRBJ2-5; D may be TRBD1 (5 bases). The germline V gene has CDR1 SQVTM and CDR2 ANQGSEA. The V end lost 3 bases, the J end lost 0 bases, and 8 bases lay between the germline ends. This CDR3 spans 13 amino acids. This CDR3 is CSVEGRDQETQYF. The CDR3 DNA sequence: TGCAGCGTTGAGGGCAGGGACCAAGAGACCCAGTACTTC.

This clone appeared a few times. The rearrangement joins TRBV28 to TRBJ1-2, with D perhaps TRBD1 (6 bases). CDR1 is MDHEN, CDR2 SYDVKM, per germline. The V end lost 1 base, the J end lost 4 bases, and 13 bases lay between the germline ends. There are 15 residues in the CDR3. The CDR3 protein is CASSLSGIRGYGYTF. For the CDR3, the DNA is TGTGCCAGCAGTTTATCAGGGATCAGGGGCTATGGCTACACCTTC.

This clone has just a few counts. The chain combines TRBV19 with TRBJ2-1, with 7 bases that match TRBD2. The CDR3 is 14 residues long. Germline V gene sequence: CDR1 LNHDA, CDR2 SQIVND (reference sequence). Trimming cost V 6 bases and J 3 bases; bases outside gene matches: 5. CDR3 sequence (DNA): TGTGCCAGTAGGTCCAGCGGGGTCTACAATGAGCAGTTCTTC. This gives the protein CASRSSGVYNEQFF.